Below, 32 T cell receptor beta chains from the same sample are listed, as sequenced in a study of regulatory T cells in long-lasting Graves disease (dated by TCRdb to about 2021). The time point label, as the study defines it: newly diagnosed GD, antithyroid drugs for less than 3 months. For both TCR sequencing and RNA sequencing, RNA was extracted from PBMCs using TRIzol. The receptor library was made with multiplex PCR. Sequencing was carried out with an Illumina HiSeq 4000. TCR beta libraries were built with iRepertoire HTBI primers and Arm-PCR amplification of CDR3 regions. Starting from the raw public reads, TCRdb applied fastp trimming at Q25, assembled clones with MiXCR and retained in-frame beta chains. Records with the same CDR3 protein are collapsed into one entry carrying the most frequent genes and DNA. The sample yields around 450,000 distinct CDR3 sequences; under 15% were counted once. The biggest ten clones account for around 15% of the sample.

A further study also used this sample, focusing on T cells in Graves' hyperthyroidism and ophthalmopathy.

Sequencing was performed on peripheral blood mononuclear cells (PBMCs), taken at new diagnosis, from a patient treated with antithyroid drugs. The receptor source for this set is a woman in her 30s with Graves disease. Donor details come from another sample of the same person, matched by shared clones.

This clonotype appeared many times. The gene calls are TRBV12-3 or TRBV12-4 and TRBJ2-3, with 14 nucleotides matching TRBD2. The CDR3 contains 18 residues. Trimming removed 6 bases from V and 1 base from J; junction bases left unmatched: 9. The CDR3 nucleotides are TGTGCCAGCAGCACCGGGACTAGCGGGAGAGAAGGCACAGATACGCAGTATTTT. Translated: CASSTGTSGREGTDTQYF.

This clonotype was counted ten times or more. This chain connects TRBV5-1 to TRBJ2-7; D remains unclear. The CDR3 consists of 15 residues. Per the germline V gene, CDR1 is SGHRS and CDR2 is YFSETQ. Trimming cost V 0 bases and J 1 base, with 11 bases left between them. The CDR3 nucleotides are TGCGCCAGCAGCTTGGAACCTAGTCGGTCCTACGAGCAGTACTTC. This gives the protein CASSLEPSRSYEQYF.

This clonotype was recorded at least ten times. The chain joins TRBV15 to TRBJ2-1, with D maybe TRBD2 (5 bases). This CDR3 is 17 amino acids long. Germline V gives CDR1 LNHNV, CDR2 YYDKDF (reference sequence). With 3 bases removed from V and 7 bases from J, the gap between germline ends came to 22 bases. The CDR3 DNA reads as TGTGCCACCAGCAGGGACCCCCCCGGTGGACTCAAAAATGAGCAGTTCTTC. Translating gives CATSRDPPGGLKNEQFF.

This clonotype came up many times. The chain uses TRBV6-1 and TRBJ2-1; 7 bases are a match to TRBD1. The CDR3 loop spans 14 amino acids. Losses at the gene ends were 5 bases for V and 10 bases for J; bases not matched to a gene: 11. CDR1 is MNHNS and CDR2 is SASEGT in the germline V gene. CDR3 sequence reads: CASSNTGESDEQFF. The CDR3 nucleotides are TGTGCCAGCAGTAACACAGGGGAGTCGGACGAGCAGTTCTTC.

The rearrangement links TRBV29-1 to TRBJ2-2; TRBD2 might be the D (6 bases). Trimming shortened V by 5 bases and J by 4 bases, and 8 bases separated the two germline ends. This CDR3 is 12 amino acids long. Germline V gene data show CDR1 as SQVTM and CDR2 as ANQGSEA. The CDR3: CSVTGGTGELFF. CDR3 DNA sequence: TGCAGCGTTACCGGGGGCACCGGGGAGCTGTTTTTT.

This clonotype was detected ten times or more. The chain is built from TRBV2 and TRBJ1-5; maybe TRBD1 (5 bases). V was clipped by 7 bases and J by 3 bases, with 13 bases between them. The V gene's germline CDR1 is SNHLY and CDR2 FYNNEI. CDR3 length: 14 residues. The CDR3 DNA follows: TGTGCCAGCACCAAAGGGGAGGCCAATCAGCCCCAGCATTTT. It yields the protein CASTKGEANQPQHF. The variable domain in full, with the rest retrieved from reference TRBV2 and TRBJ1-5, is EPEVTQTPSHQVTQMGQEVILRCVPISNHLYFYWYRQILGQKVEFLVSFYNNEISEKSEIFDDQFSVERPDGSNFTLKIRSTKLEDSAMYFCASTKGEANQPQHFGDGTRLSIL.

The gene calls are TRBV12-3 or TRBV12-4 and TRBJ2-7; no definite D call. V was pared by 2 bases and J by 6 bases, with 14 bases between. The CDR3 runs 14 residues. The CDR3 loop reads CASSLSRVPLEQYF. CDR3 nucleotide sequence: TGTGCCAGCAGTTTATCCCGGGTTCCTCTCGAGCAGTACTTC.

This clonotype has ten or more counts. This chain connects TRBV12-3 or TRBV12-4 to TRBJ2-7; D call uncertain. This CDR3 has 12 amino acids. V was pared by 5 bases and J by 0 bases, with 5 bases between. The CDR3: CASSRISYEQYF. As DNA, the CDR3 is TGTGCCAGCAGTCGGATCTCCTACGAGCAGTACTTC.

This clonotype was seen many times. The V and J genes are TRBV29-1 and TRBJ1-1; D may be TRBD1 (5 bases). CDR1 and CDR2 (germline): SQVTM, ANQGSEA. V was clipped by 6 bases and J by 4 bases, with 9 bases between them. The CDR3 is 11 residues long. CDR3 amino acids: CSVWGGTEAFF. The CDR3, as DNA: TGCAGCGTGTGGGGGGGCACTGAAGCTTTCTTT.

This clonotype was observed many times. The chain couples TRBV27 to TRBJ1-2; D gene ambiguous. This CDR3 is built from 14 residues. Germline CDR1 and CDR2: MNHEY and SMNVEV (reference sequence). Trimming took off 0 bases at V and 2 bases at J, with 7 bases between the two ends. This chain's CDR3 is CASSLSSANYGYTF. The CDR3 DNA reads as TGTGCCAGCAGTTTATCATCAGCGAACTATGGCTACACCTTC.

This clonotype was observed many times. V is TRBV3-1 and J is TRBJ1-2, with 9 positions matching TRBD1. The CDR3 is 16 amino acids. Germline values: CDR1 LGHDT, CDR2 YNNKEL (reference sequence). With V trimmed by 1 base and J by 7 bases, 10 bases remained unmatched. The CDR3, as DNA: TGTGCCAGCAGCCAAGGGGTTGAGACAGGGGGATCTGGCTACACCTTC. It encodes CASSQGVETGGSGYTF. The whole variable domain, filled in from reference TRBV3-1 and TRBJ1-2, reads DTAVSQTPKYLVTQMGNDKSIKCEQNLGHDTMYWYKQDSKKFLKIMFSYNNKELIINETVPNRFSPKSPDKAHLNLHINSLELGDSAVYFCASSQGVETGGSGYTFGSGTRLTVV.

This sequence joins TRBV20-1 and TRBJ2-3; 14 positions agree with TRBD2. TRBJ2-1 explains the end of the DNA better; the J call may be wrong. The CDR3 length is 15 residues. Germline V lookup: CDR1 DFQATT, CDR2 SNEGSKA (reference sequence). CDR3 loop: CSATGTSGSNGEQFF. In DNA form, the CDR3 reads TGCAGTGCTACCGGGACTAGCGGGAGCAATGGTGAGCAGTTCTTC.

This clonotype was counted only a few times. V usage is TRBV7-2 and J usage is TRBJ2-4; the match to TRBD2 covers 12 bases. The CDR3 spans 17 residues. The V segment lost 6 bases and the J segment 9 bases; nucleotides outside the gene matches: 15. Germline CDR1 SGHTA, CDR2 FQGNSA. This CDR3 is CASRPPGLAGGPSIQYF. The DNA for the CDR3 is TGTGCCAGCAGACCCCCAGGGCTAGCGGGAGGGCCCAGCATTCAGTACTTC.

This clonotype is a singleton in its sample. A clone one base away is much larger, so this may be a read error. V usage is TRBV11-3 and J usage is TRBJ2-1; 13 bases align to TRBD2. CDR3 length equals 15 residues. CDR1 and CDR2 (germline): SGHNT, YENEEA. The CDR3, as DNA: TGTGCCAGCAGCTTAGCACTAGCGGGAGGGGAGGAGCAGCTCTTC. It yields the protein CASSLALAGGEEQLF.

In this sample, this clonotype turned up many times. For the CDR3, the DNA is TGTGCCTGCACCTTCGGGCTAGCGGTCTACAATGAGCAGTTCTTC. This codes for CACTFGLAVYNEQFF. This chain connects TRBV30 to TRBJ2-1; 7 positions agree with TRBD2. The germline gives CDR1 GTSNPN, CDR2 SVGIG (reference sequence). The CDR3 runs to 15 residues. J was trimmed by 3 bases and V by 6 bases; bases with no gene match: 11.

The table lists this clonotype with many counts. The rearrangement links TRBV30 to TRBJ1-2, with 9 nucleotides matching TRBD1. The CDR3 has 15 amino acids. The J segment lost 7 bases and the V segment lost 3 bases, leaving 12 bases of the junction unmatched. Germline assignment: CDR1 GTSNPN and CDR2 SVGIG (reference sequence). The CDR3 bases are TGTGCCTGGAGGCACGGCACAGGGGGCGGGAGTGGCTACACCTTC. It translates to CAWRHGTGGGSGYTF.

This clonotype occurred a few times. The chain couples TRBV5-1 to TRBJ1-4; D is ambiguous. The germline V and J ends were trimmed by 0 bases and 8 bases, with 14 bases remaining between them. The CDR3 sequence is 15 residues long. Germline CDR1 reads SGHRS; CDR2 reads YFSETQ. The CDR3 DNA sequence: TGCGCCAGCAGCTTGGCCAGGACTGGGCGGGAAAAACTGTTTTTT. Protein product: CASSLARTGREKLFF.

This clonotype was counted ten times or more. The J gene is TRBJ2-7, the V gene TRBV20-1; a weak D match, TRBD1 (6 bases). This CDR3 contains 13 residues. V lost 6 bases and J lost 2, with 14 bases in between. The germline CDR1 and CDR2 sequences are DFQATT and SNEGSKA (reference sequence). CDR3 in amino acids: CSAQGNRAYEQYF. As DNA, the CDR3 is TGCAGTGCCCAGGGGAACAGGGCCTACGAGCAGTACTTC.

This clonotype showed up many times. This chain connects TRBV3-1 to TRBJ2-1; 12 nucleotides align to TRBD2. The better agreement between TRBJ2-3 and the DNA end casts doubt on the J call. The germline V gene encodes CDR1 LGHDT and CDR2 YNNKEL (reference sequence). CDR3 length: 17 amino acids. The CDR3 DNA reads TGTGCCAGCAGCCCACCCCCCTGGCTAGCGGGAGGGCCGAGGCAGTATTTT. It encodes CASSPPPWLAGGPRQYF.

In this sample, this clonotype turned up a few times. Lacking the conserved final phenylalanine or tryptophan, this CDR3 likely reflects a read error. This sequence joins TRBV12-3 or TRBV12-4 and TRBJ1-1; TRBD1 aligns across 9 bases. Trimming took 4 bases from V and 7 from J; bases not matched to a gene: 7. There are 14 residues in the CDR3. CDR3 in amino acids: CASSSGTGFGEAFL. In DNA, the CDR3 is TGTGCCAGCAGTTCCGGGACAGGGTTTGGTGAAGCTTTCCTT.

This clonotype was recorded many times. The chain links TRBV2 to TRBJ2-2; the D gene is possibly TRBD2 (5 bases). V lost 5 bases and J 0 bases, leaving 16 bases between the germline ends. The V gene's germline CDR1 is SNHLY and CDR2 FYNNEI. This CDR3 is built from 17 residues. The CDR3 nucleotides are TGTGCCAGCAGTCGGGTTCGTTGGACTTCGAACACCGGGGAGCTGTTTTTT. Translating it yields CASSRVRWTSNTGELFF.

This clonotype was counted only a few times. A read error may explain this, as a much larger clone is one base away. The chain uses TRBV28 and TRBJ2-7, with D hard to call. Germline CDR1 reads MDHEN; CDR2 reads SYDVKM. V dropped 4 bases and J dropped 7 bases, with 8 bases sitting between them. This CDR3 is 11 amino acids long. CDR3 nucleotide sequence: TGTGCCAGCAGTTCTTATGGTGAGCAGTACTTC. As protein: CASSSYGEQYF.

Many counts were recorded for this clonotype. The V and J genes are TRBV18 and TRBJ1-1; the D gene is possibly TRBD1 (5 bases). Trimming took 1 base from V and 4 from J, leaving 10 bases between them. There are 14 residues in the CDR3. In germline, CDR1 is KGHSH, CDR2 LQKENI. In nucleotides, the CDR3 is TGTGCCAGCTCACCACAGGGCGGGGGCACTGAAGCTTTCTTT. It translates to CASSPQGGGTEAFF.

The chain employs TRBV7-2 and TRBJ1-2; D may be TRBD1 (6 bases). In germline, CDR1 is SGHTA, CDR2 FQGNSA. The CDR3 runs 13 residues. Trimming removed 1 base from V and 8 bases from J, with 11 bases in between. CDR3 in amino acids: CASSLGYREGYTF. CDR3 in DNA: TGTGCCAGCAGCTTAGGATACAGGGAGGGCTACACCTTC.

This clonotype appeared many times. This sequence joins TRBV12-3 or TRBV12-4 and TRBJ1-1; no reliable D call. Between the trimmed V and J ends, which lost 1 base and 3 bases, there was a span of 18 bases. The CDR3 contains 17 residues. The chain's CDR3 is CASSLGITSRVDTEAFF. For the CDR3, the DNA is TGTGCCAGCAGTTTAGGGATTACTTCCCGGGTGGACACTGAAGCTTTCTTT.

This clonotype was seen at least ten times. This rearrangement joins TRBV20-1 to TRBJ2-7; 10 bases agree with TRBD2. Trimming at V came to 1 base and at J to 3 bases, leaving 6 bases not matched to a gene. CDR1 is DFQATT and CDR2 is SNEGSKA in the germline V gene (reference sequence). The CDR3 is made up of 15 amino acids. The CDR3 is CSARGLEREGYEQYF. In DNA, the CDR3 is TGCAGTGCTAGAGGACTCGAGCGGGAGGGCTACGAGCAGTACTTC.

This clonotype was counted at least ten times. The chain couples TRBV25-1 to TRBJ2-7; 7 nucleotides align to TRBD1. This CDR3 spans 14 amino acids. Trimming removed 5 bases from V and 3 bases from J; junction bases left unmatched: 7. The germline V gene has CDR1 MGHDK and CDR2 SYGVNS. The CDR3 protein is CASSWDSVNYEQYF. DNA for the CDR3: TGTGCCAGCAGTTGGGACAGCGTGAACTACGAGCAGTACTTC.

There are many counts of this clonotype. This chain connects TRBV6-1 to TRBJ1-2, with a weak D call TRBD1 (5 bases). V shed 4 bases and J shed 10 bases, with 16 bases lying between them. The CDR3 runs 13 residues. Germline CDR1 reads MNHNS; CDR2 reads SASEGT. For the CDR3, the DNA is TGTGCCAGCAGTGTGTCAGGGAGGAGAGACTACACCTTC. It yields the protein CASSVSGRRDYTF.

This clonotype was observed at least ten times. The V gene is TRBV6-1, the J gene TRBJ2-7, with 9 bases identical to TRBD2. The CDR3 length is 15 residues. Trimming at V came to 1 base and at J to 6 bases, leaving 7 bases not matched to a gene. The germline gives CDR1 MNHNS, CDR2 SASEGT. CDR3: CASSEGLAEATEQYF. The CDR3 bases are TGTGCCAGCAGTGAAGGACTAGCGGAGGCCACCGAGCAGTACTTC.

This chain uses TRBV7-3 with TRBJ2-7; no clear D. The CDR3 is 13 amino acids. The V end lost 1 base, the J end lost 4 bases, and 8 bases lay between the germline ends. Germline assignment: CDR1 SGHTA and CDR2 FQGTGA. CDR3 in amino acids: CASSLNPNYEQYF. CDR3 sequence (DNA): TGTGCCAGCAGCTTAAACCCGAATTACGAGCAGTACTTC.

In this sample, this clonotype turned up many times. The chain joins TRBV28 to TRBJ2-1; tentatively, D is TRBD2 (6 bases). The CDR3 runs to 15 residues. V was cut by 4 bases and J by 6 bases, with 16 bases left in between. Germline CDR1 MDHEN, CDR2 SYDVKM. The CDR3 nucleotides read TGTGCCAGCAGTTCCCCGGGACTGCGTCGCAATGAGCAGTTCTTC. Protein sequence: CASSSPGLRRNEQFF.

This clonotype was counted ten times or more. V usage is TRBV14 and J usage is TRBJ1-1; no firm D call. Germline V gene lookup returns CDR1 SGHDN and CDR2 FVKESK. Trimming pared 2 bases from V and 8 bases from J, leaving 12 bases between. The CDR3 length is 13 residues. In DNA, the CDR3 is TGTGCCAGCAGCCAATTTTCGGCGGGCGAAGCTTTCTTT. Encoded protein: CASSQFSAGEAFF.